The 22 T cell receptor beta chains listed next were all sequenced from one sample in a study of T cells after yellow fever vaccination. TCRdb recomputed calls from the 5' RACE reads with MiXCR, one row per CDR3 protein. The repertoire holds a few hundred thousand distinct CDR3 sequences, with 8.5% to 10% as singletons. The material was CD4+ T cells sorted from PBMCs, obtained 5 days after the yellow fever booster vaccination. Receptor source: a man in his late teens or twenties who received the YFV17D yellow fever vaccine.

This clonotype has ten or more counts. The chain links TRBV7-2 to TRBJ1-2; D unclear. Germline values: CDR1 SGHTA, CDR2 FQGNSA. The V end lost 1 base, the J end lost 7 bases, and 10 bases lay between the germline ends. The CDR3 spans 13 residues. Written as DNA, the CDR3 is TGTGCCAGCAGCTTAGTAACAGAAGGTGGCTACACCTTC. It is translated as CASSLVTEGGYTF. Filled out from reference TRBV7-2 and TRBJ1-2, the complete variable domain reads GAGVSQSPSNKVTEKGKDVELRCDPISGHTALYWYRQSLGQGLEFLIYFQGNSAPDKSGLPSDRFSAERTGGSVSTLTIQRTQQEDSAVYLCASSLVTEGGYTFGSGTRLTVV.

This clonotype was observed a handful of times. J is TRBJ1-2 and V is TRBV9; 7 bases align to TRBD1. Germline assignment: CDR1 SGDLS and CDR2 YYNGEE. CDR3 size: 14 residues. V lost 1 base and J lost 7; bases outside the gene matches: 7. CDR3: CASSVQGEGVGYTF. The DNA of the CDR3 is TGTGCCAGCAGCGTACAGGGGGAAGGCGTTGGCTACACCTTC.

This clonotype was counted between two and nine times. The chain employs TRBV5-1 and TRBJ2-2; a weak D match, TRBD1 (5 bases). Germline V gene lookup returns CDR1 SGHRS and CDR2 YFSETQ. The V gene lost 0 bases and the J gene lost 4 bases, with 10 bases spanning the gap. The CDR3 contains 15 residues. CDR3 sequence (DNA): TGCGCCAGCAGCTTGGGGGGCTTCGGCACCGGGGAGCTGTTTTTT. Its protein is CASSLGGFGTGELFF.

The rearrangement uses TRBV5-1 and TRBJ2-2; D may be TRBD1 (5 bases). Per the germline V gene, CDR1 is SGHRS and CDR2 is YFSETQ. V lost 3 bases, J lost 1 base, and 7 bases lay in between. This CDR3 contains 14 residues. The chain's CDR3 is CASSSQGNTGELFF. CDR3 sequence (DNA): TGCGCCAGCAGCTCTCAGGGGAACACCGGGGAGCTGTTTTTT. The full variable domain, with the rest looked up from reference TRBV5-1 and TRBJ2-2, is KAGVTQTPRYLIKTRGQQVTLSCSPISGHRSVSWYQQTPGQGLQFLFEYFSETQRNKGNFPGRFSGRQFSNSRSEMNVSTLELGDSALYLCASSSQGNTGELFFGEGSRLTVL.

This clonotype showed up many times. The V call is TRBV12-3 or TRBV12-4, the J call TRBJ1-1, with D possibly matching TRBD1 (5 bases). The V end lost 5 bases, the J end lost 3 bases, and 16 bases lay between the germline ends. The CDR3 loop spans 15 amino acids. CDR3 sequence: CASSPVRGGDTEAFF. DNA of the CDR3: TGTGCCAGCAGTCCGGTCCGGGGGGGTGACACTGAAGCTTTCTTT.

This clonotype was counted only a few times. The rearrangement joins TRBV7-9 to TRBJ2-7, with D perhaps matching TRBD1 (6 bases). Trimming removed 1 base from V and 13 bases from J, with 17 bases in between. Germline CDR1 reads SEHNR; CDR2 reads FQNEAQ (reference sequence). The CDR3 runs 13 residues. CDR3 amino acids: CASSLDQGTGPYF. The CDR3, as DNA: TGTGCCAGCAGCTTAGATCAAGGTACAGGGCCCTACTTC.

The V gene is TRBV5-4, the J gene TRBJ2-3, with 9 bases fitting TRBD2. The germline CDR1 and CDR2 sequences are SGHNT and YYREEE (reference sequence). CDR3 length equals 16 residues. J was trimmed by 5 bases and V by 2 bases; bases with no gene match: 9. The DNA for the CDR3 is TGTGCCAGCAGCTTAGGGATGGCGGGGGGGCGAGATACGCAGTATTTT. This sequence encodes CASSLGMAGGRDTQYF.

The chain uses TRBV30 and TRBJ2-1; D ambiguous. V dropped 5 bases and J dropped 7 bases, with 9 bases sitting between them. The CDR3 extends over 11 amino acids. Germline loops: CDR1 GTSNPN, CDR2 SVGIG (reference sequence). The DNA of the CDR3 is TGTGCCTGGGCTATAGGGAATGAGCAGTTCTTC. Amino acids: CAWAIGNEQFF. Looking up the rest from reference TRBV30 and TRBJ2-1 gives the full variable domain: SQTIHQWPATLVQPVGSPLSLECTVEGTSNPNLYWYRQAAGRGLQLLFYSVGIGQISSEVPQNLSASRPQDRQFILSSKKLLLSDSGFYLCAWAIGNEQFFGPGTRLTVL.

Only a few counts were recorded for this clonotype. The chain joins TRBV5-6 to TRBJ1-1, with no clear D. The CDR3 covers 15 residues. CDR1 and CDR2 (germline): SGHDT, YYEEEE. V was cut by 3 bases and J by 1 base, with 13 bases left in between. The CDR3 here is CASSWFGVTNTEAFF. The CDR3 DNA reads TGTGCCAGCAGCTGGTTCGGGGTTACGAACACTGAAGCTTTCTTT. The full variable domain, completed using reference TRBV5-6 and TRBJ1-1, is DAGVTQSPTHLIKTRGQQVTLRCSPKSGHDTVSWYQQALGQGPQFIFQYYEEEERQRGNFPDRFSGHQFPNYSSELNVNALLLGDSALYLCASSWFGVTNTEAFFGQGTRLTVV.

This clonotype appeared a few times. The CDR3 loop reads CASTRQEAGDPRAQYF. The CDR3, as DNA: TGTGCCAGCACCCGACAGGAAGCGGGGGACCCCAGGGCCCAGTACTTC. The chain is built from TRBV25-1 and TRBJ2-5, with 8 bases that match TRBD2. The V segment lost 7 bases and the J segment 9 bases; nucleotides outside the gene matches: 19. Per the germline V gene, CDR1 is MGHDK and CDR2 is SYGVNS. CDR3 length: 16 amino acids. Combining the CDR3 with reference TRBV25-1 and TRBJ2-5 gives the whole variable domain EADIYQTPRYLVIGTGKKITLECSQTMGHDKMYWYQQDPGMELHLIHYSYGVNSTEKGDLSSESTVSRIRTEHFPLTLESARPSHTSQYLCASTRQEAGDPRAQYFGPGTRLLVL.

The chain joins TRBV2 to TRBJ2-3, with 8 nucleotides matching TRBD2. Germline CDR1 SNHLY, CDR2 FYNNEI. This CDR3 region has 15 residues. The V and J ends lost 4 bases and 2 bases, in that order; junction bases with no gene match: 5. The CDR3 loop is CASSGTAGVTDTQYF. The DNA for the CDR3 is TGTGCCAGCAGTGGGACAGCGGGAGTCACAGATACGCAGTATTTT.

This clonotype was counted between two and nine times. The chain is built from TRBV7-2 and TRBJ2-5, with 8 bases aligning to TRBD1. CDR3 length: 13 residues. Germline trimming cut 2 bases from V and 6 bases from J; bases unmatched to any gene: 2. The germline V gene encodes CDR1 SGHTA and CDR2 FQGNSA. The CDR3 DNA is TGTGCCAGCAGCTTATCAGGGGGCCAGACCCAGTACTTC. This sequence encodes CASSLSGGQTQYF.

The genes are TRBV5-1 and TRBJ2-2; no clear D. The V gene lost 4 bases and the J gene lost 3 bases, with 16 bases spanning the gap. Germline CDR1 is SGHRS and CDR2 is YFSETQ. The CDR3 loop spans 16 amino acids. CDR3 in DNA: TGCGCCAGCAGCGATGGACGAGGTGGGGACACCGGGGAGCTGTTTTTT. Its protein product is CASSDGRGGDTGELFF.

This clonotype was picked up a small number of times. The chain employs TRBV9 and TRBJ2-1, with D possibly being TRBD2 (6 bases). Germline V lookup: CDR1 SGDLS, CDR2 YYNGEE. Trimming left V 3 bases short and J 1 base short, with 8 bases between. This CDR3 has 14 residues. The CDR3 protein is CASSGSGSYNEQFF. In DNA form, the CDR3 reads TGTGCCAGCAGCGGTAGCGGATCCTACAATGAGCAGTTCTTC. The full variable domain, completed using reference TRBV9 and TRBJ2-1, is DSGVTQTPKHLITATGQRVTLRCSPRSGDLSVYWYQQSLDQGLQFLIQYYNGEERAKGNILERFSAQQFPDLHSELNLSSLELGDSALYFCASSGSGSYNEQFFGPGTRLTVL.

CDR3 bases: TGTGCCAGCAGCTTCATCCTCAGGGAGACCCAGTACTTC. As protein: CASSFILRETQYF. The chain uses TRBV7-2 and TRBJ2-5, with no clear D. Trimming cost V 3 bases and J 5 bases, with 10 bases left between them. CDR1 SGHTA and CDR2 FQGNSA come from the germline V gene. This CDR3 has 13 residues.

The V call is TRBV20-1, the J call TRBJ1-1; TRBD1 might be the D (5 bases). CDR1 DFQATT and CDR2 SNEGSKA come from the germline V gene (reference sequence). The CDR3 loop spans 14 amino acids. Trimming left V 1 base short and J 3 bases short, with 12 bases between. The CDR3 DNA follows: TGCAGTGCTAGAGTAGCGGGGCCCGACACTGAAGCTTTCTTT. Protein sequence: CSARVAGPDTEAFF.

This clonotype appeared a few times. The V and J genes are TRBV19 and TRBJ2-5, with 9 bases that match TRBD1. The CDR3 spans 14 residues. Looked up from germline, CDR1 is LNHDA and CDR2 is SQIVND (reference sequence). The V segment lost 5 bases and the J segment 2 bases; nucleotides outside the gene matches: 3. In DNA, the CDR3 is TGTGCCAGTAGTGAACAGGGGGCGCAAGAGACCCAGTACTTC. This sequence encodes CASSEQGAQETQYF.

This clonotype has a handful of counts. This rearrangement joins TRBV4-1 to TRBJ2-3; 7 nucleotides match TRBD2. V was pared by 4 bases and J by 1 base, with 8 bases of the junction left unmatched. Germline V lookup: CDR1 MGHRA, CDR2 YSYEKL. This CDR3 comprises 16 residues. The CDR3 DNA is TGCGCCAGCAGCCTCCGGGGGGTCCGGGGCACAGATACGCAGTATTTT. It codes for CASSLRGVRGTDTQYF.

This clonotype was observed a few times. The chain employs TRBV29-1 and TRBJ1-1; 8 bases align to TRBD1. The germline V gene encodes CDR1 SQVTM and CDR2 ANQGSEA. V was pared by 6 bases and J by 1 base, with 7 bases of the junction left unmatched. The CDR3 covers 14 residues. CDR3 loop: CSVDRGMGNTEAFF. DNA for the CDR3: TGCAGCGTCGACAGGGGAATGGGGAACACTGAAGCTTTCTTT.

In this sample, this clonotype turned up a few times. This chain joins TRBV29-1 and TRBJ2-7; D not resolved. The germline V gene encodes CDR1 SQVTM and CDR2 ANQGSEA. Trimming removed 0 bases from V and 3 bases from J, with 12 bases in between. The CDR3 is 14 amino acids. In nucleotides, the CDR3 is TGCAGCGTTGAAGATCCCCACAGAGACTACGAGCAGTACTTC. Residues: CSVEDPHRDYEQYF.

This clonotype came up many times. This chain connects TRBV24-1 to TRBJ2-5; the D call may be TRBD1 or TRBD2 (5 bases each). The CDR3 is 14 residues long. V shed 4 bases and J shed 5 bases, with 13 bases lying between them. Germline V gene data show CDR1 as KGHDR and CDR2 as SFDVKD. The CDR3 loop reads CATSELGPVETQYF. For the CDR3, the DNA is TGTGCCACCAGTGAGTTGGGACCGGTGGAGACCCAGTACTTC.

This clonotype was observed many times. J is TRBJ1-4 and V is TRBV20-1; D might be TRBD1 (5 bases). The CDR3 is made up of 14 amino acids. The V end was cut by 1 base, the J end by 6 bases, with 12 bases between. Germline lookup yields CDR1 DFQATT and CDR2 SNEGSKA (reference sequence). CDR3 amino acids: CSARAGTADEKLFF. CDR3 DNA sequence: TGCAGTGCTAGAGCCGGGACTGCGGATGAAAAACTGTTTTTT.